Presented here are 21 T cell receptor beta chains from one specimen sequenced in a study of T cell responses to AZD1222 COVID-19 vaccine. Generated by immunoSEQ multiplex PCR, the TCRdb table keeps only in-frame clones and is missing some. This sample carries some 130,000 clones, roughly nine tenths of them seen once, and the ten largest clones take approximately 2.4%. This specimen consisted of peripheral blood, obtained on day 0 of AZD1222 vaccination. The receptors originated from an adult in good health.

The chain links TRBV7-2 to TRBJ1-2, with 7 nucleotides matching TRBD1. Germline CDR1 and CDR2: SGHTA and FQGNSA. With V trimmed by 0 bases and J by 5 bases, 9 bases remained unmatched. The CDR3 sequence is 16 residues long. CDR3 region: CASSLALAGGSYGYTF. CDR3 DNA sequence: TGTGCCAGCAGCTTAGCGCTGGCAGGGGGAAGTTATGGCTACACCTTC.

This chain links TRBV11-2 with TRBJ1-2, with D uncertain. Germline CDR1 SGHAT, CDR2 FQNNGV. The germline V and J ends were trimmed by 0 bases and 0 bases, with 2 bases remaining between them. This CDR3 contains 13 residues. The DNA for the CDR3 is TGTGCCAGCAGCTTAGACCCTAACTATGGCTACACCTTC. It yields the protein CASSLDPNYGYTF.

The chain has TRBV7-9 and TRBJ1-2; TRBD1 matches 8 bases. This CDR3 is 16 amino acids long. V gave up 4 bases and J gave up 0 bases; unmatched junction bases: 7. Germline CDR1 and CDR2: SEHNR and FQNEAQ (reference sequence). CDR3 nucleotide sequence: TGTGCCAGCAGCTCGTTCGGACAGGGAGCTAACTATGGCTACACCTTC. It yields the protein CASSSFGQGANYGYTF. Drawing the rest from reference TRBV7-9 and TRBJ1-2, the complete variable domain is DTGVSQNPRHKITKRGQNVTFRCDPISEHNRLYWYRQTLGQGPEFLTYFQNEAQLEKSRLLSDRFSAERPKGSFSTLEIQRTEQGDSAMYLCASSSFGQGANYGYTFGSGTRLTVV.

The chain uses TRBV11-2 and TRBJ1-3; 9 nucleotides line up with TRBD1. CDR3 length equals 16 residues. Germline V gives CDR1 SGHAT, CDR2 FQNNGV. After removal of 5 bases from V and 0 bases from J, the junction contained 5 bases not matched to a gene. CDR3 amino acids: CASSRRDRVSGNTIYF. For the CDR3, the DNA is TGTGCCAGCAGCCGCCGGGACAGGGTCTCTGGAAACACCATATATTTT.

This rearrangement joins TRBV30 to TRBJ2-7; D may correspond to TRBD1 or TRBD2 (6 bases each). There are 15 residues in the CDR3. Trimming removed 2 bases from V and 0 bases from J, with 14 bases in between. Germline loops: CDR1 GTSNPN, CDR2 SVGIG (reference sequence). This CDR3 is CAWSFRRGRSYEQYF. CDR3 nucleotides: TGTGCCTGGAGTTTCCGTCGGGGGCGCTCCTACGAGCAGTACTTC.

V usage is TRBV6-4 and J usage is TRBJ2-1; 11 bases are a match to TRBD2. Germline CDR1 is MRHNA and CDR2 is SNTAGT. The CDR3 is 14 residues long. V shed 2 bases and J 6 bases; nucleotides not matched to a gene: 0. CDR3 amino acids: CASSDGTSGNEQFF. In nucleotides, the CDR3 is TGTGCCAGCAGTGACGGGACTAGCGGCAATGAGCAGTTCTTC.

This clone was seen just once. The rearrangement joins TRBV28 to TRBJ2-7; 11 bases are a match to TRBD2. The CDR3 has 16 residues. V gave up 6 bases and J gave up 2 bases; unmatched junction bases: 9. From germline, CDR1 is MDHEN and CDR2 SYDVKM. The CDR3 spells CASRASTSGTTYEQYF. DNA of the CDR3: TGTGCCAGCAGAGCATCGACTAGCGGGACCACCTACGAGCAGTACTTC.

The chain carries TRBV11-2 and TRBJ1-6; no firm D call. The CDR3 is 14 amino acids. The V gene lost 7 bases and the J gene lost 7 bases, with 14 bases spanning the gap. Germline V CDR1 and CDR2: SGHAT, FQNNGV. This CDR3 is CASTPGSLNSPLHF. In DNA, the CDR3 is TGTGCCAGCACCCCGGGGAGTTTGAATTCACCCCTCCACTTT. The full variable domain, rest sourced from reference TRBV11-2 and TRBJ1-6, is EAGVAQSPRYKIIEKRQSVAFWCNPISGHATLYWYQQILGQGPKLLIQFQNNGVVDDSQLPKDRFSAERLKGVDSTLKIQPAKLEDSAVYLCASTPGSLNSPLHFGNGTRLTVT.

V gene TRBV25-1 combines with J gene TRBJ1-2, with D uncertain. Trimming stripped 8 bases from V and 4 bases from J, with 14 bases between. Per the germline V gene, CDR1 is MGHDK and CDR2 is SYGVNS. The CDR3 runs to 13 residues. The DNA for the CDR3 is TGTGCCAGCGGCGAACTTGGCGGCTATGGCTACACCTTC. This sequence encodes CASGELGGYGYTF.

This chain uses TRBV24-1 with TRBJ1-5, with D possibly TRBD1 on 6 matching bases. The CDR3 is 13 amino acids. Germline V CDR1 and CDR2: KGHDR, SFDVKD. The germline V and J ends were trimmed by 5 bases and 7 bases, with 11 bases remaining between them. The DNA for the CDR3 is TGTGCCACCAGTGCCCGGGGGCAACAGCCCCAGCATTTT. Translated: CATSARGQQPQHF.

The genes are TRBV3-1 (or the pseudogene TRBV3-2) and TRBJ2-3; D gene uncertain. The CDR3 has 16 amino acids. The germline V and J ends were trimmed by 2 bases and 3 bases, with 15 bases remaining between them. Germline CDR1 is LGHDT and CDR2 is YNNKEL (reference sequence). The CDR3 DNA follows: TGTGCCAGCAGCCAAACTATAGTCAGCGTGACAGATACGCAGTATTTT. Amino acids: CASSQTIVSVTDTQYF.

The V and J genes are TRBV7-2 and TRBJ1-1; D gene uncertain. The V end lost 1 base, the J end lost 3 bases, and 6 bases lay between the germline ends. CDR3 length: 13 amino acids. Germline V gives CDR1 SGHTA, CDR2 FQGNSA. As DNA, the CDR3 is TGTGCCAGCAGCTTAGTTGTGGACACTGAAGCTTTCTTT. This gives the protein CASSLVVDTEAFF.

The V and J genes are TRBV24-1 and TRBJ2-2, with 10 bases lining up with TRBD2. The V and J ends lost 4 bases and 4 bases, in that order; junction bases with no gene match: 14. The germline CDR1 and CDR2 sequences are KGHDR and SFDVKD. This CDR3 has 19 amino acids. CDR3 region: CATSEPGGSGRSGTGELFF. For the CDR3, the DNA is TGTGCCACCAGTGAACCCGGGGGTAGCGGGAGGTCGGGCACCGGGGAGCTGTTTTTT.

This chain uses TRBV3-1 (or the pseudogene TRBV3-2) with TRBJ1-6, with 7 bases that match TRBD1. Losses at the gene ends were 8 bases for V and 5 bases for J; bases not matched to a gene: 6. CDR1 LGHDT and CDR2 YNNKEL come from the germline V gene (reference sequence). The CDR3 has 14 amino acids. The CDR3 region is CASGGQANNSPLHF. The CDR3 coding sequence is TGTGCCAGCGGCGGACAGGCCAATAATTCACCCCTCCACTTT.

This clone is a singleton in its sample. V and J are TRBV15 and TRBJ1-5; D gene uncertain. This CDR3 is built from 16 residues. Germline values: CDR1 LNHNV, CDR2 YYDKDF (reference sequence). Trimming took off 0 bases at V and 4 bases at J, with 13 bases between the two ends. CDR3 amino acids: CATSRDAPAVNQPQHF. The CDR3 nucleotides are TGTGCCACCAGCAGAGATGCCCCGGCAGTTAATCAGCCCCAGCATTTT.

The chain links TRBV11-2 to TRBJ2-5; tentatively, D is TRBD2 (5 bases). V dropped 1 base and J dropped 2 bases, with 11 bases sitting between them. The CDR3 length is 15 residues. Germline V gives CDR1 SGHAT, CDR2 FQNNGV. DNA of the CDR3: TGTGCCAGCAGCTTAGCAGTGAGGAGGCAAGAGACCCAGTACTTC. It encodes CASSLAVRRQETQYF.

The chain is built from TRBV7-2 and TRBJ1-6, with a weak D call TRBD1 (5 bases). Trimming took 1 base from V and 10 from J, leaving 11 bases between them. CDR1 is SGHTA and CDR2 is FQGNSA in the germline V gene. The CDR3 is 14 amino acids. The CDR3, as DNA: TGTGCCAGCAGCTTAGTAGGGAGGGGATCACCCCTCCACTTT. This gives the protein CASSLVGRGSPLHF.

The chain recombines TRBV7-9 with TRBJ1-5; D uncertain. The CDR3 spans 14 residues. Germline loops: CDR1 SEHNR, CDR2 FQNEAQ (reference sequence). Trimming cost V 3 bases and J 4 bases, with 10 bases left between them. CDR3 residues: CASSFPGLNQPQHF. The DNA of the CDR3 is TGTGCCAGCAGCTTCCCGGGCCTGAATCAGCCCCAGCATTTT.

J is TRBJ1-4 and V is TRBV27; maybe TRBD1 (5 bases). The V gene lost 6 bases and the J gene lost 10 bases, with 15 bases spanning the gap. This CDR3 is 13 amino acids long. Germline loops: CDR1 MNHEY, CDR2 SMNVEV (reference sequence). This CDR3 reads CASRPQGGGKLFF. CDR3 DNA: TGTGCCAGCAGACCTCAGGGTGGTGGAAAACTGTTTTTT.

The V call is TRBV28, the J call TRBJ1-2; the match to TRBD1 covers 7 bases. Looked up from germline, CDR1 is MDHEN and CDR2 is SYDVKM. This CDR3 comprises 15 residues. V lost 5 bases and J lost 4; bases outside the gene matches: 10. The CDR3 DNA follows: TGTGCCAGCAGTCTTCCGACAGGGATGGGCTATGGCTACACCTTC. The encoded protein is CASSLPTGMGYGYTF.

This rearrangement joins TRBV15 to TRBJ2-7, with D possibly TRBD1 on 5 matching bases. The ends were cut back, 0 bases at V and 2 bases at J, with 8 bases in the middle. Germline V lookup: CDR1 LNHNV, CDR2 YYDKDF (reference sequence). The CDR3 is made up of 14 amino acids. CDR3 amino acids: CATSRDLGAYEQYF. The DNA for the CDR3 is TGTGCCACCAGCAGAGATTTAGGGGCCTACGAGCAGTACTTC.